This TCR beta chain was profiled in a study of blood T cell repertoires in COVID-19. Across the whole study: COVID-19 samples from acute and convalescent phases originated in the United States, Italy and Spain. The cDNA or gDNA used as material had been derived from T cells, B-cell-depleted T cells, or PBMCs.

The authors' processing: Reference gene primers were amplified, and this amplification served to estimate nucleated cell counts. The assay was immunoSEQ multiplex PCR, and TCRdb's table has in-frame clones only and misses some. V and J calls plus clone size are reproduced from that table; the DNA served to infer D and trimming. The sample has about 120,000 clones, around 85% seen once. The CDR3 runs to 15 residues. CDR1 and CDR2 (germline): SGHNT, YYREEE (reference sequence). Trimming removed 1 base from V and 4 bases from J, with 14 bases in between. This TCR was sampled from a man aged 55 to 69 with acute or convalescent COVID-19. The V and J genes are TRBV5-4 and TRBJ1-2; TRBD1 might be the D (5 bases). The source material was peripheral blood. Here the CDR3 DNA reads TGTGCCAGCAGCTTGAGGGGCCCGAAGACCTATGGCTACACCTTC. Residues: CASSLRGPKTYGYTF.